The T cell receptor (beta chain) under discussion was sequenced for a study of blood T cell repertoires in COVID-19. Study-wide context: PBMCs, B-cell-depleted T cells, or T cells provided the cDNA or gDNA that made up the material.

Original methodology: Reference gene primer amplification gave estimated nucleated cell counts. The data were produced by immunoSEQ multiplex PCR, yet TCRdb's version contains in-frame clones alone and is incomplete. The DNA gave D and trimming, while V, J and clone size come from that table. The data hold approximately 70,000 clones, with roughly 90% observed a single time. During active infection, Seattle patients enrolled and were then monitored through disease. Looked up from germline, CDR1 is MGHRA and CDR2 is YSYEKL. There are 14 residues in the CDR3. V was cut by 1 base and J by 6 bases, with 9 bases left in between.

The sequence was collected from a man in his forties with COVID-19, enrolled during active disease. The specimen sequenced was peripheral blood. The V gene is TRBV4-1, the J gene TRBJ2-2; D is uncertain. CDR3: CASSQVAGSGELFF. The CDR3, as DNA: TGCGCCAGCAGCCAAGTTGCCGGGTCCGGGGAGCTGTTTTTT.